A selection of T cell receptor beta chains follows, all from one sample in a study of CD8 T cells in acute hepatitis C reinfection. Assay used: immunoSEQ multiplex PCR; TCRdb lists only in-frame clones, some missing. The sample yields fewer than 40,000 clones, approximately 85% seen once. The source material was naive CD8+ T cells from PBMCs. These receptors were obtained from a woman under 30 who spontaneously cleared hepatitis C infection. The CDR3 runs from the conserved cysteine through the conserved F or W. Fields, in order: V gene, J gene, D gene, CDR3 length, clone size, CDR3 DNA, CDR3 protein. D genes are given only for firm matches. Part of the rows lack a size; the others show once, few, many or a class for expanded clones.

v_gene: TRBV28; j_gene: TRBJ2-4; d_gene: .; len: 16; abundance: .; CDR3nt: TGTGCCAGCAGTCCACAGCCAACTCTAGCCAAAAACATTCAGTACTTC; CDR3aa: CASSPQPTLAKNIQYF
v_gene: TRBV6-1; j_gene: TRBJ1-2; d_gene: .; len: 15; abundance: .; CDR3nt: TGTGCCAGCAGGGAGGGGTCAGTTTTTTACCATGGCTACACCTTC; CDR3aa: CASREGSVFYHGYTF
v_gene: TRBV2; j_gene: TRBJ2-1; d_gene: TRBD2; len: 16; abundance: .; CDR3nt: TGTGCCAGCAGTACCCCATTTAGCGGGAGTCACAATGAGCAGTTCTTC; CDR3aa: CASSTPFSGSHNEQFF
v_gene: TRBV6-6; j_gene: TRBJ2-3; d_gene: TRBD1; len: 15; abundance: once; CDR3nt: TGTGCCAGCAGCTCCGGGACAGGGCTCACAGATACGCAGTATTTT; CDR3aa: CASSSGTGLTDTQYF
v_gene: TRBV5-1; j_gene: TRBJ1-1; d_gene: .; len: 13; abundance: few; CDR3nt: TGCGCCAGCTCCCTGCTGGGGGGAGAGGAAGCTTTCTTT; CDR3aa: CASSLLGGEEAFF
v_gene: TRBV9; j_gene: TRBJ2-7; d_gene: .; len: 14; abundance: .; CDR3nt: TGTGCCAGCAGCGTAGGTCAGTTCTCTTACGAGCAGTACTTC; CDR3aa: CASSVGQFSYEQYF
v_gene: TRBV19; j_gene: TRBJ1-2; d_gene: .; len: 11; abundance: .; CDR3nt: TGTGCCAGAACCCAAAACTATGGCTACACCTTC; CDR3aa: CARTQNYGYTF
v_gene: TRBV27; j_gene: TRBJ2-1; d_gene: TRBD2; len: 17; abundance: .; CDR3nt: TGTGCCAGCAGTCGTCGACTAGCGGCTGCCTCCTACAATGAGCAGTTCTTC; CDR3aa: CASSRRLAAASYNEQFF
v_gene: TRBV7-8; j_gene: TRBJ1-1; d_gene: .; len: 15; abundance: .; CDR3nt: TGTGCCAGCAGCTTAGCCGCATCCCCGAACACTGAAGCTTTCTTT; CDR3aa: CASSLAASPNTEAFF
v_gene: TRBV11-2; j_gene: TRBJ2-5; d_gene: TRBD1; len: 16; abundance: .; CDR3nt: TGTGCCAGCAGCTTAGGGGGACAGGGGGTTGGAGAGACCCAGTACTTC; CDR3aa: CASSLGGQGVGETQYF
v_gene: TRBV11-2; j_gene: TRBJ2-1; d_gene: TRBD1; len: 14; abundance: .; CDR3nt: TGTGCCAGCAGGGACAGGCTCGGCGGAAATGAGCAGTTCTTC; CDR3aa: CASRDRLGGNEQFF
v_gene: TRBV7-9; j_gene: TRBJ1-4; d_gene: TRBD1; len: 15; abundance: .; CDR3nt: TGTGCCAGCAGCTTCCCGGGACAGACTAATGAAAAACTGTTTTTT; CDR3aa: CASSFPGQTNEKLFF
v_gene: TRBV6-5; j_gene: TRBJ2-1; d_gene: TRBD2; len: 15; abundance: .; CDR3nt: TGTGCCAGCAGTCGTCTAGCGGCTCCGGGGAGTGAGCAGTTCTTC; CDR3aa: CASSRLAAPGSEQFF
v_gene: TRBV27; j_gene: TRBJ1-2; d_gene: .; len: 13; abundance: few; CDR3nt: TGTGCCAGCAGTTTAAGCCCGGTTTACGGCTACACCTTC; CDR3aa: CASSLSPVYGYTF
v_gene: TRBV20-1; j_gene: TRBJ1-1; d_gene: .; len: 11; abundance: few; CDR3nt: TGCTACTGGTATGGGAACACTGAAGCTTTCTTT; CDR3aa: CYWYGNTEAFF
v_gene: TRBV9; j_gene: TRBJ1-5; d_gene: .; len: 16; abundance: once; CDR3nt: TGTGCCAGCAGCGCGTATGGGACCGCGGGAGGACAGCCCCAGCATTTT; CDR3aa: CASSAYGTAGGQPQHF
v_gene: TRBV25-1; j_gene: TRBJ2-1; d_gene: .; len: 11; abundance: .; CDR3nt: TGTGCCAGCAACTCCTATAATGAGCAGTTCTTC; CDR3aa: CASNSYNEQFF
v_gene: TRBV27; j_gene: TRBJ1-2; d_gene: .; len: 13; abundance: .; CDR3nt: TGTGCCAGCAGTTTAAAACAGAACTATGGCTACACCTTC; CDR3aa: CASSLKQNYGYTF
v_gene: TRBV5-1; j_gene: TRBJ2-7; d_gene: .; len: 14; abundance: .; CDR3nt: TGCGCCAGCAGCTTCGACGGGGTAGTCTACGAGCAGTACTTC; CDR3aa: CASSFDGVVYEQYF
v_gene: TRBV5-6; j_gene: TRBJ2-1; d_gene: .; len: 14; abundance: .; CDR3nt: TGTGCCAGCAGCTTGAACAGGCGAACCAATGAGCAGTTCTTC; CDR3aa: CASSLNRRTNEQFF
v_gene: TRBV7-9; j_gene: TRBJ2-5; d_gene: .; len: 17; abundance: .; CDR3nt: TGTGCCAGCAGCTTAGACTTTACGTGGCTGGAAAAAGAGACCCAGTACTTC; CDR3aa: CASSLDFTWLEKETQYF
v_gene: TRBV6-1; j_gene: TRBJ1-2; d_gene: .; len: 14; abundance: .; CDR3nt: TGTGCCAGCAGTCCCCCGGTACAGGGCTATGGCTACACCTTC; CDR3aa: CASSPPVQGYGYTF
v_gene: TRBV7-6; j_gene: TRBJ1-5; d_gene: .; len: 15; abundance: .; CDR3nt: TGTGCCAGCAGCGCCCTGGAGGGGCGTATCCAGCCCCAGCATTTT; CDR3aa: CASSALEGRIQPQHF
v_gene: TRBV14; j_gene: TRBJ2-2; d_gene: .; len: 13; abundance: .; CDR3nt: TGTGCCAGCAGCCAGGTTGTTCCCGGGGAGCTGTTTTTT; CDR3aa: CASSQVVPGELFF
v_gene: TRBV13; j_gene: TRBJ1-2; d_gene: TRBD1; len: 14; abundance: .; CDR3nt: TGTGCCAGCAGCCCGACAGGGGCCCACTATGGCTACACCTTC; CDR3aa: CASSPTGAHYGYTF
v_gene: TRBV14; j_gene: TRBJ2-1; d_gene: .; len: 16; abundance: few; CDR3nt: TGTGCCAGCAGCCAAGATGAGATGACGAGCGGGCAAGAGCAGTTCTTC; CDR3aa: CASSQDEMTSGQEQFF
v_gene: TRBV6-6; j_gene: TRBJ2-2; d_gene: .; len: 14; abundance: .; CDR3nt: TGTGCCAGCAGTTACGGGGAAAACACCGGGGAGCTGTTTTTT; CDR3aa: CASSYGENTGELFF
v_gene: TRBV9; j_gene: TRBJ2-1; d_gene: .; len: 16; abundance: .; CDR3nt: TGTGCCAGCAGCGTAGATTTGCAGGACTCCTACAATGAGCAGTTCTTC; CDR3aa: CASSVDLQDSYNEQFF
v_gene: TRBV27; j_gene: TRBJ2-2; d_gene: TRBD1; len: 14; abundance: .; CDR3nt: TGTGCCAGCGAAGCAGGGGGCCCTCCCGGGGAGCTGTTTTTT; CDR3aa: CASEAGGPPGELFF
v_gene: TRBV11-1; j_gene: TRBJ2-3; d_gene: .; len: 14; abundance: .; CDR3nt: .; CDR3aa: CASSLFASGTPKYF
v_gene: TRBV7-9; j_gene: TRBJ1-1; d_gene: TRBD1; len: 14; abundance: .; CDR3nt: TGTGCCAGCAGCCCCCGGGACAGGGCTGGTGAAGCTTTCTTT; CDR3aa: CASSPRDRAGEAFF
v_gene: TRBV9; j_gene: TRBJ2-2; d_gene: .; len: 16; abundance: once; CDR3nt: TGTGCCAGCAGCGTATCCCGACTCCTTAGTACCGGGGAGCTGTTTTTT; CDR3aa: CASSVSRLLSTGELFF
v_gene: TRBV18; j_gene: TRBJ2-5; d_gene: TRBD1; len: 14; abundance: .; CDR3nt: TGTGCCAGCTCAGGGACAGCTTTGCAAGAGACCCAGTACTTC; CDR3aa: CASSGTALQETQYF
v_gene: TRBV6-6; j_gene: TRBJ2-1; d_gene: .; len: 14; abundance: .; CDR3nt: TGTGCCAGCAGTTACGGGAGTGATGGCAATGAGCAGTTCTTC; CDR3aa: CASSYGSDGNEQFF
v_gene: TRBV19; j_gene: TRBJ2-6; d_gene: .; len: 18; abundance: .; CDR3nt: TGTGCCAGTAGTCTCGACGGGCCCCACCCCTCTGGGGCCAACGTCCTGACTTTC; CDR3aa: CASSLDGPHPSGANVLTF
v_gene: TRBV27; j_gene: TRBJ2-7; d_gene: .; len: 13; abundance: .; CDR3nt: TGTGCCAGCAGGGCAGGCCCTTCCTACGAGCAGTACTTC; CDR3aa: CASRAGPSYEQYF
v_gene: TRBV2; j_gene: TRBJ2-3; d_gene: .; len: 11; abundance: .; CDR3nt: TGTGCGCTAGTCCAGTTAGATACGCAGTATTTT; CDR3aa: CALVQLDTQYF
v_gene: TRBV19; j_gene: TRBJ2-1; d_gene: TRBD2; len: 15; abundance: once; CDR3nt: TGTGCCAGTAATATACTAGCGGGAGAAGGTAATGAGCAGTTCTTC; CDR3aa: CASNILAGEGNEQFF
v_gene: TRBV29-1; j_gene: TRBJ2-7; d_gene: TRBD1; len: 13; abundance: .; CDR3nt: TGCAGCGTTGAAGCAGGGGGCGGTTACGAGCAGTACTTC; CDR3aa: CSVEAGGGYEQYF
v_gene: TRBV7-3; j_gene: TRBJ2-1; d_gene: TRBD2; len: 15; abundance: .; CDR3nt: TGTGCCAGCAGCCCCCTAGCGGGAAAGGGAAATGAGCAGTTCTTC; CDR3aa: CASSPLAGKGNEQFF
v_gene: TRBV7-6; j_gene: TRBJ2-2; d_gene: TRBD2; len: 19; abundance: .; CDR3nt: TGTGCCAGCAGCTTAGTTGTGGGACTAGCGGGAGAGCTTACCGGGGAGCTGTTTTTT; CDR3aa: CASSLVVGLAGELTGELFF
v_gene: TRBV5-5; j_gene: TRBJ2-2; d_gene: TRBD2; len: 19; abundance: .; CDR3nt: TGTGCCAGCAGCTTTCCGGGACTAGCGGGGCCTGGGGACACCGGGGAGCTGTTTTTT; CDR3aa: CASSFPGLAGPGDTGELFF
v_gene: TRBV27; j_gene: TRBJ2-5; d_gene: .; len: 16; abundance: .; CDR3nt: TGTGCCAGCAGTTTATCGCCCAGGGGAAGAGGAGAGACCCAGTACTTC; CDR3aa: CASSLSPRGRGETQYF
v_gene: TRBV30; j_gene: TRBJ1-5; d_gene: TRBD1; len: 14; abundance: .; CDR3nt: TGTGCCTGGAGCGACGGACAGGACGGGCAGCCCCAGCATTTT; CDR3aa: CAWSDGQDGQPQHF
v_gene: TRBV2; j_gene: TRBJ2-2; d_gene: TRBD1; len: 12; abundance: .; CDR3nt: TGTGCCAGCAGGACAGGGCGAGTGGAGCTGTTTTTT; CDR3aa: CASRTGRVELFF